This passage covers 23 T cell receptor beta chains from one sample sequenced in a study of blood T cell repertoires in COVID-19. Sequencing was performed with immunoSEQ multiplex PCR; in TCRdb, only in-frame clones are kept and a portion is missing. Of around 180,000 clones listed, roughly 82% are singletons. The specimen sequenced was peripheral blood. The receptors here all came from a woman aged 25 to 39 with acute or convalescent COVID-19.

This clone was counted between two and nine times. The chain joins TRBV7-8 to TRBJ2-7, with 11 bases that match TRBD2. Per the germline V gene, CDR1 is SGHVS and CDR2 is FQNEAQ. The CDR3 contains 14 residues. Trimming cost V 5 bases and J 5 bases; bases outside gene matches: 5. The CDR3 coding sequence is TGTGCCAGCAGCCTCGGGACTAGCGGAAACGAGCAGTACTTC. Its translation: CASSLGTSGNEQYF.

This clone has at least ten counts. The rearrangement uses TRBV5-1 and TRBJ2-5; possibly TRBD2 for D (6 bases). Germline V CDR1 and CDR2: SGHRS, YFSETQ. The V end lost 3 bases, the J end lost 3 bases, and 12 bases lay between the germline ends. This CDR3 contains 14 residues. CDR3 coding DNA: TGCGCCAGCAGCTCTTTTGGGGAGGAAGAGACCCAGTACTTC. As protein: CASSSFGEEETQYF.

The V call is TRBV9, the J call TRBJ1-3, with a tentative D call TRBD1 (6 bases). The V gene's germline CDR1 is SGDLS and CDR2 YYNGEE. The CDR3 has 16 residues. Trimming left V 3 bases short and J 6 bases short, with 19 bases between. In DNA, the CDR3 is TGTGCCAGCAGCGGTAACAGGGCCACGCCGGAAAACACCATATATTTT. It encodes CASSGNRATPENTIYF.

The V gene is TRBV13, the J gene TRBJ1-3; D possibly corresponds to TRBD1 (5 bases). This CDR3 region has 14 residues. V lost 5 bases, J lost 8 bases, and 16 bases lay in between. In germline, CDR1 is PRHDT, CDR2 FYEKMQ (reference sequence). The CDR3 loop is CASSRAEGIDTIYF. Here the CDR3 DNA reads TGTGCCAGCAGCCGCGCGGAGGGGATAGACACCATATATTTT. The variable domain in full, with the rest retrieved from reference TRBV13 and TRBJ1-3, is AAGVIQSPRHLIKEKRETATLKCYPIPRHDTVYWYQQGPGQDPQFLISFYEKMQSDKGSIPDRFSAQQFSDYHSELNMSSLELGDSALYFCASSRAEGIDTIYFGEGSWLTVV.

V is TRBV7-9 and J is TRBJ2-1; 11 bases are a match to TRBD2. The CDR3 loop spans 17 amino acids. V shed 4 bases, J shed 0 bases, and the junction held 5 bases outside the gene matches. Germline CDR1 reads SEHNR; CDR2 reads FQNEAQ (reference sequence). CDR3 in DNA: TGTGCCAGCAGCTCCTCAGGACTAGCGGGCTCCTACAATGAGCAGTTCTTC. Amino acid sequence: CASSSSGLAGSYNEQFF.

This rearrangement joins TRBV5-6 to TRBJ2-3, with D possibly being TRBD2 (6 bases). CDR1 is SGHDT and CDR2 is YYEEEE in the germline V gene. The CDR3 sequence is 16 residues long. V shed 4 bases and J shed 0 bases, with 15 bases lying between them. CDR3 protein: CASSQTRALSTDTQYF. The CDR3 DNA follows: TGTGCCAGCAGCCAGACTAGGGCGCTAAGCACAGATACGCAGTATTTT.

The chain is built from TRBV11-2 and TRBJ2-7, with 11 bases aligning to TRBD2. Per germline, CDR1 SGHAT and CDR2 FQNNGV. The CDR3 is 16 residues long. With V trimmed by 1 base and J by 4 bases, 6 bases remained unmatched. CDR3 region: CASSLVPSGGRYEQYF. CDR3 bases: TGTGCCAGCAGCTTAGTGCCTAGCGGGGGGCGGTACGAGCAGTACTTC. Filled out from reference TRBV11-2 and TRBJ2-7, the complete variable domain reads EAGVAQSPRYKIIEKRQSVAFWCNPISGHATLYWYQQILGQGPKLLIQFQNNGVVDDSQLPKDRFSAERLKGVDSTLKIQPAKLEDSAVYLCASSLVPSGGRYEQYFGPGTRLTVT.

The gene calls are TRBV4-1 and TRBJ1-4; the match to TRBD1 covers 9 bases. Germline CDR1 reads MGHRA; CDR2 reads YSYEKL. V shed 2 bases and J 8 bases; nucleotides not matched to a gene: 15. The CDR3 totals 18 residues. CDR3 in DNA: TGCGCCAGCAGCCAATTGGACAGGGGTCATGGGGGTAAAGAAAAACTGTTTTTT. Its protein product is CASSQLDRGHGGKEKLFF.

The V call is TRBV10-3, the J call TRBJ1-1, with a possible D match to TRBD1 (5 bases). V gave up 7 bases and J gave up 3 bases, with 15 bases separating them. This CDR3 is built from 14 residues. Germline lookup yields CDR1 ENHRY and CDR2 SYGVKD. CDR3: CAIKNQGIDTEAFF. The CDR3 DNA sequence: TGTGCCATCAAAAATCAGGGAATAGACACTGAAGCTTTCTTT.

The chain links TRBV7-3 to TRBJ2-5; D is possibly TRBD2 (5 bases). Germline-derived CDR1 and CDR2 are SGHTA and FQGTGA. V lost 5 bases, J lost 5 bases, and 12 bases lay in between. The CDR3 runs to 13 residues. This CDR3 is CASSQSSSETQYF. The CDR3 DNA follows: TGTGCCAGCAGCCAATCTAGCTCCGAGACCCAGTACTTC.

The chain employs TRBV14 and TRBJ1-1; D not resolved. From germline, CDR1 is SGHDN and CDR2 FVKESK. Trimming took 5 bases from V and 3 from J, leaving 7 bases between them. The CDR3 extends over 12 amino acids. CDR3 sequence: CASSMRYTEAFF. The CDR3 nucleotides read TGTGCCAGCAGCATGCGTTACACTGAAGCTTTCTTT.

This clone was observed once. The rearrangement uses TRBV5-5 and TRBJ2-1; 7 positions agree with TRBD1. Germline CDR1 and CDR2: SGHKS and YYEKEE (reference sequence). The CDR3 totals 15 residues. The V segment lost 0 bases and the J segment 3 bases; nucleotides outside the gene matches: 3. CDR3 DNA sequence: TGTGCCAGCAGCTTGGAGGGACAGATCTACAATGAGCAGTTCTTC. This codes for CASSLEGQIYNEQFF.

The chain is built from TRBV9 and TRBJ2-3, with D possibly being TRBD2 (5 bases). Trimming removed 4 bases at V and 8 bases at J, with 17 bases between. Germline V gene lookup returns CDR1 SGDLS and CDR2 YYNGEE. The CDR3 totals 14 residues. The CDR3: CASSSSGNSVTQYF. CDR3 nucleotide sequence: TGTGCCAGCAGCTCGTCGGGAAACTCAGTTACGCAGTATTTT.

This sequence joins TRBV5-5 and TRBJ2-2; perhaps TRBD2 as D (6 bases). The V end was cut by 3 bases, the J end by 4 bases, with 10 bases between. Germline V gene data show CDR1 as SGHKS and CDR2 as YYEKEE (reference sequence). The CDR3 loop spans 14 amino acids. In DNA form, the CDR3 reads TGTGCCAGCAGCTCGGGAGTGGGCACCGGGGAGCTGTTTTTT. Translating it yields CASSSGVGTGELFF.

This clone was recorded once. The chain employs TRBV18 and TRBJ2-2; TRBD1 aligns across 8 bases. The length of the CDR3 is 15 residues. The ends lost 8 bases at V and 3 bases at J; junction bases unmatched: 8. The germline CDR1 and CDR2 sequences are KGHSH and LQKENI. The CDR3 sequence is CASTRQGSDTGELFF. DNA for the CDR3: TGTGCCAGCACGAGACAGGGGTCGGACACCGGGGAGCTGTTTTTT.

In nucleotides, the CDR3 is TGTGCCAGCAGCACGACTAACTCCCCCTACGAGCAGTACTTC. Its protein product is CASSTTNSPYEQYF. The gene calls are TRBV7-8 and TRBJ2-7; tentative D call: TRBD2 (5 bases). Deletions cut 5 bases from V and 2 bases from J, with 13 bases between. This CDR3 is built from 14 residues. Per the germline V gene, CDR1 is SGHVS and CDR2 is FQNEAQ.

In this sample, this clone turned up once. The genes are TRBV12-5 and TRBJ2-2; possible D gene TRBD2, 5 bases. V was clipped by 5 bases and J by 7 bases, with 8 bases between them. This CDR3 spans 12 amino acids. Per the germline V gene, CDR1 is LGHNT and CDR2 is FRNRAP. CDR3 sequence reads: CASGGGGGELFF. In DNA, the CDR3 is TGTGCTAGTGGTGGAGGCGGCGGGGAGCTGTTTTTT.

The chain recombines TRBV24-1 with TRBJ1-1, with D possibly being TRBD1 (5 bases). Trimming pared 4 bases from V and 1 base from J, leaving 12 bases between. This CDR3 region has 15 residues. The germline V gene encodes CDR1 KGHDR and CDR2 SFDVKD. The CDR3 DNA follows: TGTGCCACCAGTGAGAGTGCCGGGGGGAACACTGAAGCTTTCTTT. Translating it yields CATSESAGGNTEAFF.

This clone has at least ten counts. The chain couples TRBV2 to TRBJ1-5; 7 bases are a match to TRBD1. Germline V gene lookup returns CDR1 SNHLY and CDR2 FYNNEI. Trimming removed 6 bases from V and 4 bases from J; junction bases left unmatched: 3. This CDR3 has 13 amino acids. The CDR3 region is CASSVDRNQPQHF. As DNA, the CDR3 is TGTGCCAGCAGCGTGGACAGGAATCAGCCCCAGCATTTT.

This chain links TRBV28 with TRBJ1-6, with D uncertain. The CDR3 is 11 residues long. CDR1 is MDHEN, CDR2 SYDVKM, per germline. V was shortened by 5 bases and J by 16 bases, with 12 bases between the two germline ends. CDR3: CASSGGSWLHF. CDR3 sequence (DNA): TGTGCCAGCAGTGGTGGCTCCTGGCTCCACTTT.

This chain uses TRBV5-4 with TRBJ2-7; the match to TRBD2 covers 7 bases. CDR3 length equals 15 residues. The germline V gene encodes CDR1 SGHNT and CDR2 YYREEE (reference sequence). After removal of 3 bases from V and 2 bases from J, the junction contained 8 bases not matched to a gene. The CDR3 DNA is TGTGCCAGCAGCTCCGGGCCACTAGCGACCTACGAGCAGTACTTC. Its protein product is CASSSGPLATYEQYF.

Notes on this clone: A read error is likely, as this CDR3 ends without the conserved phenylalanine or tryptophan. It is unclear where the CDR3 begins or ends on the DNA, so no DNA is shown, and the CDR3 is as TCRdb lists it. V is TRBV10-3 and J is TRBJ1-4; the table calls TRBD1, which could not be checked here. The CDR3 contains 12 residues when both ends are counted. CDR1 and CDR2 (germline): ENHRY, SYGVKD. The CDR3 spells CAISEPKSATGV.

V gene TRBV28 combines with J gene TRBJ2-7; 7 bases are shared with TRBD2. The CDR3 is 14 residues long. V shed 7 bases and J 12 bases; nucleotides not matched to a gene: 18. The germline gives CDR1 MDHEN, CDR2 SYDVKM. The CDR3 bases are TGTGCCAGCACCTCCGGGACTACCCAGGACAAGGGGTACTTC. Translation: CASTSGTTQDKGYF.